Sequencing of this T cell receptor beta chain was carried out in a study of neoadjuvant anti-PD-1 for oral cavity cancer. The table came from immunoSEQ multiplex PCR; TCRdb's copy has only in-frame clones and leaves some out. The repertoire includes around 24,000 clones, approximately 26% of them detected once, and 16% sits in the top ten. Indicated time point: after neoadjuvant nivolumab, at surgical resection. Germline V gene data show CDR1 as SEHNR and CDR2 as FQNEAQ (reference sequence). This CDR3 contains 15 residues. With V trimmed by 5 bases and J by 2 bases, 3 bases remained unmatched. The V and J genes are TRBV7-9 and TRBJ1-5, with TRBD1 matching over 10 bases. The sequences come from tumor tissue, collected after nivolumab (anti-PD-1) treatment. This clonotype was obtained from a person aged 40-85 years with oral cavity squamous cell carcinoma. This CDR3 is CASSDGQGGNQPQHF. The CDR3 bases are TGTGCCAGCAGCGACGGACAGGGGGGCAATCAGCCCCAGCATTTT.